These 2 T cell receptor beta chains were sequenced from one sample in a study of T cells in Graves' hyperthyroidism and ophthalmopathy. Researchers amplified the TCR beta CDR3 regions from RNA transcripts. The study used the HTBI primer set for a first-round RT-PCR of the TCR CDR3. MiXCR, run by TCRdb on the multiplex PCR reads, gives a single entry per CDR3 protein. This table has approximately 690,000 distinct CDR3 sequences, about 14% appearing once. Specimen: blood. Receptor source: a woman aged 50 to 60 with Graves' ophthalmopathy.

This clonotype appeared many times. This sequence joins TRBV6-2 or TRBV6-3 and TRBJ1-5; 9 bases map to TRBD1. V shed 8 bases, J shed 0 bases, and the junction held 2 bases outside the gene matches. CDR1 and CDR2 (germline): MNHEY, SVGEGT. The CDR3 runs to 14 residues. CDR3 loop: CASDRGISNQPQHF. DNA for the CDR3: TGTGCCAGCGACAGGGGGATTAGCAATCAGCCCCAGCATTTT.

This clonotype was recorded at least ten times. V and J are TRBV12-3 or TRBV12-4 and TRBJ1-1, with D uncertain. Trimming cost V 5 bases and J 3 bases, with 16 bases left between them. The CDR3 totals 15 residues. The chain's CDR3 is CASSTRDWADTEAFF. CDR3 bases: TGTGCCAGCAGTACCCGAGACTGGGCGGACACTGAAGCTTTCTTT.